This TCR beta chain emerged from a study of long-term antiretroviral therapy in people with HIV. With 6 bases removed from V and 6 bases from J, the gap between germline ends came to 12 bases. The CDR3 is 13 residues long. Germline loops: CDR1 MNHNY, CDR2 SVGAGI (reference sequence). Run at survey level, the immunoSEQ assay was version v3.0. Only in-frame clones appear in the TCRdb table, and some are missing; sequencing was by immunoSEQ multiplex PCR. The table has roughly 17,000 clones, less than 80% seen once. Here the sequenced sample was unsorted PBMCs, taken 0.3 years after starting antiretroviral therapy. V usage is TRBV6-6 and J usage is TRBJ1-5; D uncertain. The receptor comes from a woman aged 50 to 60 with HIV. CDR3 nucleotides: TGTGCCAGCAGCCCACCGAACCCTCAGCCCCAGCATTTT. Amino acids: CASSPPNPQPQHF.